This TCR beta chain was identified in a study of T cell responses to AZD1222 COVID-19 vaccine. Sequenced by immunoSEQ multiplex PCR; TCRdb stores in-frame clones only, minus some. Here the sample spans about 110,000 clones, 85% to 90% being singletons. The starting material was peripheral blood, obtained on day 0 of AZD1222 vaccination. This sequence originates from an adult in good health.

For the CDR3, the DNA is TGTGCTAGTGACATCAAAGGGCTTGAAGCTTTCTTT. The encoded protein is CASDIKGLEAFF. The chain employs TRBV12-5 and TRBJ1-1; no clear D. Germline V gene data show CDR1 as LGHNT and CDR2 as FRNRAP. The CDR3 loop spans 12 amino acids. Trimming shortened V by 7 bases and J by 7 bases, and 13 bases separated the two germline ends.